This entry is about one T cell receptor beta chain. This CDR3 comprises 18 residues. V was pared by 3 bases and J by 0 bases, with 3 bases of the junction left unmatched. Germline V gene lookup returns CDR1 SGHTA and CDR2 FQGNSA. This entry comes from a study of cytomegalovirus exposure and HLA in healthy donors. Sequenced by immunoSEQ multiplex PCR; TCRdb stores in-frame clones only, minus some. The sample holds about 330,000 clones, 86% seen once. The sequencing input was PBMCs. The TCR comes from a woman aged 18-29 years in good health and CMV-seronegative. The J gene is TRBJ2-3, the V gene TRBV7-2; the match to TRBD2 covers 16 bases. The CDR3 DNA follows: TGTGCCAGCAGCTTGGGGACTAGCGGGAGGGCTAGCACAGATACGCAGTATTTT. This sequence encodes CASSLGTSGRASTDTQYF.